This T cell receptor (beta chain) was sequenced during a study of T cell responses to AZD1222 COVID-19 vaccine. Some clones are missing from TCRdb's copy, which holds only in-frame ones; the method was immunoSEQ multiplex PCR. The sample holds under 20,000 clones, more than 70% seen once. Germline lookup yields CDR1 SGHRS and CDR2 YFSETQ. V lost 5 bases and J lost 2, with 20 bases in between. This CDR3 is built from 16 residues. The clonotype comes from an adult who received the AZD1222 COVID-19 vaccine. Sequences were derived from peripheral blood, sampled 28 days after the second AZD1222 dose. The chain combines TRBV5-1 with TRBJ2-7; tentatively, D is TRBD1 or TRBD2 (5 bases each). Written as DNA, the CDR3 is TGCGCCAGCAGTCGGAACTTGGACGGGACCCCCTACGAGCAGTACTTC. Translating it yields CASSRNLDGTPYEQYF.